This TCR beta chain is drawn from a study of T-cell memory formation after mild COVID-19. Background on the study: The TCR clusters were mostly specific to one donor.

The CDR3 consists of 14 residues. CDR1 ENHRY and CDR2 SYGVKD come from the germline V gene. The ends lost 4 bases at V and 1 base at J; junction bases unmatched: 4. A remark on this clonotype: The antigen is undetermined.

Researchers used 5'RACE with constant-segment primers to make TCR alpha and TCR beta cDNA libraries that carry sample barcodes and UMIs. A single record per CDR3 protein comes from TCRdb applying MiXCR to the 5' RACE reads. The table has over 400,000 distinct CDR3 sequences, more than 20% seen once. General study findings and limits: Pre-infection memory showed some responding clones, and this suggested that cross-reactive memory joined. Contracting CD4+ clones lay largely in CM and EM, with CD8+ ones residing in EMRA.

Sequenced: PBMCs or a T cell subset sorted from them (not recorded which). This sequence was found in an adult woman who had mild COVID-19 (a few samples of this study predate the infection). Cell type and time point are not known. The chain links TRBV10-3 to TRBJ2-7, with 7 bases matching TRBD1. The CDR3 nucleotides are TGTGCCATCAGTGCCCTGGGACAGTCCTACGAGCAGTACTTC. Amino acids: CAISALGQSYEQYF.